This T cell receptor (beta chain) was identified during a study of blood T cell repertoires in COVID-19. For the study at large: Material from acute and convalescent COVID-19 was sourced from the United States, Italy and Spain.

Source study methods: Nucleated cell number was recorded as an estimate derived from reference gene primer amplification. Assay: immunoSEQ multiplex PCR; the TCRdb copy retains only in-frame clones and omits some. That table supplies the V and J calls and clone size; D and trimming were determined from the DNA. The sample has fewer than 300,000 clones, about 89% seen once. Categorization into cohorts depended on clinical history that participants reported. The V end was cut by 2 bases, the J end by 1 base, with 17 bases between. This CDR3 has 17 residues. Germline CDR1 MGHRA, CDR2 YSYEKL. The sequence derives from a man aged 40-49 years who had recovered from COVID-19. This chain links TRBV4-1 with TRBJ2-5; unclear D gene. Sequenced sample: PBMCs or T cells enriched from blood (not recorded which). In DNA, the CDR3 is TGCGCCAGCAGCCAACGAACAGCATTGGGCATCCAAGAGACCCAGTACTTC. It encodes CASSQRTALGIQETQYF.